This T cell receptor beta chain was sequenced in a study of blood T cell repertoires in COVID-19. TCRdb's copy holds only in-frame clones and misses some; the assay was immunoSEQ multiplex PCR. There are about 240,000 clones in the sample; about 86% occur only once, and about 3% lies in the top ten. CDR3 length: 14 residues. V dropped 4 bases and J dropped 4 bases, with 11 bases sitting between them. The germline gives CDR1 LNHDA, CDR2 SQIVND (reference sequence). This receptor was identified in a woman in her twenties or thirties who had recovered from COVID-19. Material: peripheral blood. The J gene is TRBJ1-5, the V gene TRBV19, with no clear D. The CDR3, as DNA: TGTGCCAGTAGTAGCCAGCGGGGTAATCAGCCCCAGCATTTT. Residues: CASSSQRGNQPQHF.